These T cell receptor beta chains were read from a single sample in a study of blood T cells in healthy people across ages. TCRdb fed the 5' RACE reads into MiXCR, producing one record per CDR3 protein. Of 1.5 million to 2 million distinct CDR3 sequences listed, around 50% are singletons. The sample consisted of blood. All receptors come from a woman in her thirties or forties in good health. Both conserved end residues are part of each CDR3. Each record gives: V gene, clone size, D gene, J gene, CDR3 protein, CDR3 DNA. A D gene is named only where the DNA matches it firmly. Size tells how often a clone was seen (once, few, many) or the class of an expanded clone, and some rows leave it out.

v_gene: TRBV7-2; abundance: NA; d_gene: TRBD1; j_gene: TRBJ1-6; CDR3aa: CASSQGGGRVYNSPLHF; CDR3nt: TGTGCCAGCAGCCAGGGGGGGGGCAGGGTCTATAATTCACCTCTCCACTTT
v_gene: TRBV7-9; abundance: NA; d_gene: NA; j_gene: TRBJ2-5; CDR3aa: CASRGNDRVQYF; CDR3nt: TGTGCCAGCAGAGGAAACGACCGGGTTCAGTACTTC
v_gene: TRBV20-1; abundance: NA; d_gene: NA; j_gene: TRBJ1-1; CDR3aa: CSARDRIRPNTEAFF; CDR3nt: TGCAGTGCTAGAGATCGCATCAGACCGAACACTGAAGCTTTCTTT
v_gene: TRBV19; abundance: NA; d_gene: NA; j_gene: TRBJ2-1; CDR3aa: CASTTGNLYNEQFF; CDR3nt: TGTGCCAGTACAACAGGGAACCTCTACAATGAGCAGTTCTTC
v_gene: TRBV12-3/TRBV12-4; abundance: few; d_gene: TRBD1; j_gene: TRBJ1-5; CDR3aa: CASRLGTGGVIAQPQHF; CDR3nt: TGTGCCAGCCGATTAGGGACAGGGGGAGTTATCGCTCAGCCCCAGCATTTT
v_gene: TRBV7-2; abundance: few; d_gene: NA; j_gene: TRBJ1-2; CDR3aa: CASARGEVYGYTF; CDR3nt: TGTGCCAGCGCTCGAGGGGAAGTCTATGGCTACACCTTC
v_gene: TRBV28; abundance: NA; d_gene: NA; j_gene: TRBJ1-4; CDR3aa: CASSYPGQATNEKLFF; CDR3nt: TGTGCCAGCAGTTACCCGGGACAAGCAACTAATGAAAAACTGTTTTTT
v_gene: TRBV4-1; abundance: few; d_gene: TRBD1; j_gene: TRBJ1-4; CDR3aa: CASSQEGTGITEKLFF; CDR3nt: TGCGCCAGCAGCCAAGAAGGGACAGGGATCACTGAAAAACTGTTTTTT
v_gene: TRBV10-3; abundance: NA; d_gene: NA; j_gene: TRBJ2-1; CDR3aa: CAISESGGRHYNERFF; CDR3nt: TGTGCCATCAGTGAGTCGGGGGGAAGGCACTACAATGAGCGGTTCTTC
v_gene: TRBV3-1; abundance: once; d_gene: NA; j_gene: TRBJ1-1; CDR3aa: CASSHAPKNTEAFF; CDR3nt: TGTGCCAGCAGCCACGCTCCCAAGAACACTGAAGCTTTCTTT
v_gene: TRBV7-8; abundance: NA; d_gene: NA; j_gene: TRBJ2-5; CDR3aa: CASSLLRLEFQETQYF; CDR3nt: TGTGCCAGCAGCCTCCTCAGACTGGAATTCCAAGAGACCCAGTACTTC
v_gene: TRBV10-1; abundance: NA; d_gene: TRBD1; j_gene: TRBJ2-7; CDR3aa: CASSATGIIHEQYF; CDR3nt: TGCGCCAGCAGTGCGACAGGGATTATCCACGAGCAGTACTTC
v_gene: TRBV5-6; abundance: NA; d_gene: NA; j_gene: TRBJ2-1; CDR3aa: CASSPPREQGFSIQFF; CDR3nt: TGTGCCAGCAGCCCCCCCAGGGAGCAGGGGTTTTCCATCCAGTTCTTC
v_gene: TRBV10-3; abundance: NA; d_gene: TRBD1; j_gene: TRBJ2-5; CDR3aa: CAISDSGGRETQYF; CDR3nt: TGTGCCATCAGTGACTCAGGGGGCAGAGAGACCCAGTACTTC